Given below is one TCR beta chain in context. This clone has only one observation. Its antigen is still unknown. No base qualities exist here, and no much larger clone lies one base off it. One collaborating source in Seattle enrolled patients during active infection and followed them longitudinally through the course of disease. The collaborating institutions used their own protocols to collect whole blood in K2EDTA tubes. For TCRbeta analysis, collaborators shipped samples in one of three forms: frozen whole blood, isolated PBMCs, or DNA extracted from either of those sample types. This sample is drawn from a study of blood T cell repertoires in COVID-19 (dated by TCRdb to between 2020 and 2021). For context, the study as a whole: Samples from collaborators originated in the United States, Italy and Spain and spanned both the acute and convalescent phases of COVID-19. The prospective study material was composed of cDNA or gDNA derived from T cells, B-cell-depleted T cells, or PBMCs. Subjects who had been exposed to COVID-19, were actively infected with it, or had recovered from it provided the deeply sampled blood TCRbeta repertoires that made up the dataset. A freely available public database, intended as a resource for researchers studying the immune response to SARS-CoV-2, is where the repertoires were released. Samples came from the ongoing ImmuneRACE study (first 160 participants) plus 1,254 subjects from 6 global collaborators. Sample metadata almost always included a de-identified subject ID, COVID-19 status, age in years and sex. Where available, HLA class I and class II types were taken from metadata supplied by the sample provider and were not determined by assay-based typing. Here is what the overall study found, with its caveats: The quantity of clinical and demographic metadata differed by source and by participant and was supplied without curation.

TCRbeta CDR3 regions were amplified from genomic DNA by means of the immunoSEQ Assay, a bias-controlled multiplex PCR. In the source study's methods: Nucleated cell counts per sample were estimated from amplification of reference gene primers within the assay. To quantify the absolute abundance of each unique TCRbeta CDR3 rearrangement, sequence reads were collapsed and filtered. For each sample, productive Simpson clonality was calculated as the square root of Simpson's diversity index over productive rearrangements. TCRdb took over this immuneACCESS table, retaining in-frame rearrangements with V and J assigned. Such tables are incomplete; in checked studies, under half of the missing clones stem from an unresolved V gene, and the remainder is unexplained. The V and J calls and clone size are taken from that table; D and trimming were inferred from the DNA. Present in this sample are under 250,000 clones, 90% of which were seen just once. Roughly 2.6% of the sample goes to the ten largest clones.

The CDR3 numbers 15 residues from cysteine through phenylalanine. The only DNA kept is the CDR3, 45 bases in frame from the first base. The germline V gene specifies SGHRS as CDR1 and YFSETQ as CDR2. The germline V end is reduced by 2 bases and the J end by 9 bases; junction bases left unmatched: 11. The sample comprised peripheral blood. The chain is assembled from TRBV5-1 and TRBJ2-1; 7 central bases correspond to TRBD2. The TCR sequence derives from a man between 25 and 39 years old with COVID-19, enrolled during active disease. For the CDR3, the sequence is CASSFARGEGSEQFF. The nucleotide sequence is TGCGCCAGCAGCTTTGCCCGAGGGGAGGGAAGTGAGCAGTTCTTC.